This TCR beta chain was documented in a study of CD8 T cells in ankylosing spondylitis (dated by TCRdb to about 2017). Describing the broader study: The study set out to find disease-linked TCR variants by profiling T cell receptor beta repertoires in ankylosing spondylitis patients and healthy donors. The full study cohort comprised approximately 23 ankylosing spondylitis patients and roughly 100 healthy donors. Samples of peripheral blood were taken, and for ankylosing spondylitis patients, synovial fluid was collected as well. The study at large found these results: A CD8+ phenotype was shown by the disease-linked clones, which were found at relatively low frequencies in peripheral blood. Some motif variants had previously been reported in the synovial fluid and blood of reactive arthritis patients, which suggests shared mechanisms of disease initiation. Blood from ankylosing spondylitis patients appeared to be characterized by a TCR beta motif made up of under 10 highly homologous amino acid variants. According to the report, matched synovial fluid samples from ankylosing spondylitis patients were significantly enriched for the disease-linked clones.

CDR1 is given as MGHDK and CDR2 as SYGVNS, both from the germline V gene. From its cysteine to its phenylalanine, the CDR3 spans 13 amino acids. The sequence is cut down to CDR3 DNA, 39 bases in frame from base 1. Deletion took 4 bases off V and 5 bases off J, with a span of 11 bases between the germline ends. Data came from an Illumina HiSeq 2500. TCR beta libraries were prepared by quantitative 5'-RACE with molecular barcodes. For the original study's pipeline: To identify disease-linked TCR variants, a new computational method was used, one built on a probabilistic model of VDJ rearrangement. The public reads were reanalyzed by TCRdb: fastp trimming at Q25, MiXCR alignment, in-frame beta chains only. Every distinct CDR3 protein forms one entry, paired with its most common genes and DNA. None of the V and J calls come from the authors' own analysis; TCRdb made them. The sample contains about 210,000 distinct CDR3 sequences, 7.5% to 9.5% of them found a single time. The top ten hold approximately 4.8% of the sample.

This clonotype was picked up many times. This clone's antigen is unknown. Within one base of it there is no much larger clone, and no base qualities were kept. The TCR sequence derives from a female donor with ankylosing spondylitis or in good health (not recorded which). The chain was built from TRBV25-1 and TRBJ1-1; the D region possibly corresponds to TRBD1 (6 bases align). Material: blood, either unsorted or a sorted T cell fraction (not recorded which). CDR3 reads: CASSVGARTEAFF. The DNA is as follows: TGTGCCAGCAGTGTGGGGGCGCGAACTGAAGCTTTCTTT. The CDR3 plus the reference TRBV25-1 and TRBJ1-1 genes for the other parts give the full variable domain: EADIYQTPRYLVIGTGKKITLECSQTMGHDKMYWYQQDPGMELHLIHYSYGVNSTEKGDLSSESTVSRIRTEHFPLTLESARPSHTSQYLCASSVGARTEAFFGQGTRLTVV.